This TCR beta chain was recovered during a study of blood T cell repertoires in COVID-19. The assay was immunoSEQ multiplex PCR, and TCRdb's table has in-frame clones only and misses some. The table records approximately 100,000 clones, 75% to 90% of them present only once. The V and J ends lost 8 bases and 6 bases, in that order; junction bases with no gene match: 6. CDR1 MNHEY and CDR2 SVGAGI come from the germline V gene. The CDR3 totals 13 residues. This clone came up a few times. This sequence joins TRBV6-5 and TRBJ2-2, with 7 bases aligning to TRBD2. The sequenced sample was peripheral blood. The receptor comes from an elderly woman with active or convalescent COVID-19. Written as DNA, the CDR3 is TGTGCCAGCCGGGGGGAGGTGGCCGGGGAGCTGTTTTTT. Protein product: CASRGEVAGELFF.